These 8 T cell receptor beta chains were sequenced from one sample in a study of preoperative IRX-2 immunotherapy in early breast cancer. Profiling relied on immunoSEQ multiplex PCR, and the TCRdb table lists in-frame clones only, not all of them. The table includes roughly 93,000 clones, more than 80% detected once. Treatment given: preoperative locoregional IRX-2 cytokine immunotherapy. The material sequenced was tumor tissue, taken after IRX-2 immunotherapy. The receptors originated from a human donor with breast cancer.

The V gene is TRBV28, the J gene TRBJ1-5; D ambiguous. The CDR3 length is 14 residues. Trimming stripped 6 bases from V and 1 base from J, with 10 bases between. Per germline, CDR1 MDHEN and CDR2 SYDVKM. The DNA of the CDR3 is TGTGCCAGCAGACGACCGGAGAGCAATCAGCCCCAGCATTTT. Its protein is CASRRPESNQPQHF. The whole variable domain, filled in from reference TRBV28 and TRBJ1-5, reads DVKVTQSSRYLVKRTGEKVFLECVQDMDHENMFWYRQDPGLGLRLIYFSYDVKMKEKGDIPEGYSVSREKKERFSLILESASTNQTSMYLCASRRPESNQPQHFGDGTRLSIL.

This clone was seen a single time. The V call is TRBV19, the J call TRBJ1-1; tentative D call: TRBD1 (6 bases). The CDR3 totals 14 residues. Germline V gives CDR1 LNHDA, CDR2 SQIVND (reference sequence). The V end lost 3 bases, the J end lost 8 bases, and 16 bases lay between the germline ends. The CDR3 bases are TGTGCCAGTAGTATTCAGGGAATAGGGGGGGAAGCTTTCTTT. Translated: CASSIQGIGGEAFF.

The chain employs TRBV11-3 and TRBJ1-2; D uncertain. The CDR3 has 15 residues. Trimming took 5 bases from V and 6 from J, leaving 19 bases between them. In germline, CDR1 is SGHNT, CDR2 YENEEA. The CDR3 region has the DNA TGTGCCAGCAGCCCCCGGGCAGTTAGATTCGATGGCTACACCTTC. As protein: CASSPRAVRFDGYTF.

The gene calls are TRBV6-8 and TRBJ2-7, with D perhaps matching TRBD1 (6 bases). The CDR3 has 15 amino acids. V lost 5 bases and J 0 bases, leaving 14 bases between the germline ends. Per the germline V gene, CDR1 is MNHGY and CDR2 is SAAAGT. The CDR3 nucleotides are TGTGCCAGCAGTATCACCGACAGGTCCTCCTACGAGCAGTACTTC. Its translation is CASSITDRSSYEQYF.

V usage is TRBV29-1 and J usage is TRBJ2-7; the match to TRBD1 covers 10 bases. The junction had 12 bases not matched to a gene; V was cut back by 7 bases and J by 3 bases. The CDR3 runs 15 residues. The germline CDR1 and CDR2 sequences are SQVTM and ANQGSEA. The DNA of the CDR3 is TGCAGCGCAAGCCCTGGGACAGGGGCTCTCTACGAGCAGTACTTC. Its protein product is CSASPGTGALYEQYF.

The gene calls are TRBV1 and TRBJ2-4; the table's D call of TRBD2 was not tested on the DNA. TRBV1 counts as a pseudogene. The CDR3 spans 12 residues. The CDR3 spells CASSQGGPSKYF. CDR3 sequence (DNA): TGCGCCAGCAGCCAAGGAGGGCCCTCCAAGTACTTC.

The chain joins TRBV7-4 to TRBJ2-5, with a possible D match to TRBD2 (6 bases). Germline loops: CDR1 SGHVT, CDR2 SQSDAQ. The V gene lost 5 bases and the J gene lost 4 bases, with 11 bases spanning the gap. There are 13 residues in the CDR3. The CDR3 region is CASSGTAPETQYF. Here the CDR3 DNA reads TGTGCCAGCAGCGGGACTGCGCCAGAGACCCAGTACTTC.

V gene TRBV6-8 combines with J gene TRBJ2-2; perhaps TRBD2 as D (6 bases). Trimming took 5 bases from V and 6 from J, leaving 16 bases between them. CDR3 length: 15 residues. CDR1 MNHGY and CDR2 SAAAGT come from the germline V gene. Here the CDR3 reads CASSDRGVGPGELFF. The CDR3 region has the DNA TGTGCCAGCAGTGATCGCGGGGTCGGCCCCGGGGAGCTGTTTTTT.